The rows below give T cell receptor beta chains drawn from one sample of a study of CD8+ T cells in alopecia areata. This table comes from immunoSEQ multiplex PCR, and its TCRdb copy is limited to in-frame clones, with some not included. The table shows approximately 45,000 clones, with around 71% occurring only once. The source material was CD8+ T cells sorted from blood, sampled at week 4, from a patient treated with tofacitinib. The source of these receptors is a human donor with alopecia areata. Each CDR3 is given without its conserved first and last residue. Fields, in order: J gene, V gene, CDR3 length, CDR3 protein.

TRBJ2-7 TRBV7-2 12 ASMTGHTDYEQY
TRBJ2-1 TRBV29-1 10 SAVRDPHEQF
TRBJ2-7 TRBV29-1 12 SVDSGGQPYEQY
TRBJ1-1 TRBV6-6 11 ASLQPLGTEAF
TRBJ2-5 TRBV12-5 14 ASGKGTVKYQETQY
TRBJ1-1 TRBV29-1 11 SASTGRNTEAF
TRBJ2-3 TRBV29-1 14 SVEEIERGGTDTQY
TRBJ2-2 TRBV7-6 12 ASSTRQVAGELF
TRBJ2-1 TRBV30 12 AWSGGALYNEQF
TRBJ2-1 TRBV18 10 ASSPGYNEQF
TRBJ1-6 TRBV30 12 AWSPTGLGSPLH
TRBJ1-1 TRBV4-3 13 ASSQDRAGGTEAF
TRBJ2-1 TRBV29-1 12 SVEGESSYNEQF
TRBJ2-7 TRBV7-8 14 ASSLTQGTGVHEQY
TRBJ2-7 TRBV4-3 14 ASSQGIAGSSYEQY
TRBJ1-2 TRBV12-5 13 ASGLGRTALYGYT
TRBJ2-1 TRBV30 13 AWRPSGGWNNEQF
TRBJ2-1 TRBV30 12 AWSGGPGQYEQF
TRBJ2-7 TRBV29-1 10 SVSSPGNEQY
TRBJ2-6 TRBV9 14 ASRGTSGSGANVLT
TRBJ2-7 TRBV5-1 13 ASSLGGGGTGEQY
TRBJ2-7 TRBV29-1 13 SVEDRASPTYEQY
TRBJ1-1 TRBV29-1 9 SVVNRGEAF
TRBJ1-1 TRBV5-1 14 ASSSTWTAKNTEAF
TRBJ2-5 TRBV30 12 AWDVSGGEETQY
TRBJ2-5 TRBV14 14 ASSQPGQVYQETQY
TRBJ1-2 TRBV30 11 AWTPIARGGYT
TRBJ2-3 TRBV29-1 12 SVPWDSGTDTQY
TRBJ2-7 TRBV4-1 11 ASSQGPGNEQY
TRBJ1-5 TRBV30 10 AWSVGNGPQH
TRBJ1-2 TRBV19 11 ASSVADTYGYT
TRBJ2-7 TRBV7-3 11 ASSLVPRDEQY
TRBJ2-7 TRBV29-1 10 SVWTADYEQY
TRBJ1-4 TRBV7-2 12 ASSLLSLNEKLF
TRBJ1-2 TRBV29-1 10 SVRTGNYGYT
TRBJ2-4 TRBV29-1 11 SVVESGENIQY
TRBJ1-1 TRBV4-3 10 ASSQEQGYAF
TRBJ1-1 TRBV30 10 AWSVSRTEAF
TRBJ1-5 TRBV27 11 ASSPTINQPQH
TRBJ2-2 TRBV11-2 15 ASSSSRGRKNTGELF
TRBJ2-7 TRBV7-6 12 ASSSGSVGYEQY
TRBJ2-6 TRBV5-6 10 ASSSGANVLT
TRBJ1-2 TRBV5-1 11 ASSWRQSNGYT
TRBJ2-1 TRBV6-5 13 ASSLSVSSYNEQF
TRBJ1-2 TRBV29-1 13 SVVPTGQTNYGYT
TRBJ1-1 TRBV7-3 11 ASSFDGGTEAF
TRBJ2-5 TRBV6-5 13 ASSQQGTLQETQY
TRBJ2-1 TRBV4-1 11 ASSPRGEDEQF
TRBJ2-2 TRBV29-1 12 SVPSGRDTGELF